This T cell receptor beta chain derives from a study of cytomegalovirus exposure and HLA in healthy donors. Study results and caveats: Per a prior analysis, the majority of TCR beta V segments were productive roughly 87% or roughly 30% of the time.

Concerning this clone itself: Its antigen is undetermined.

PCR involved 60 Vbeta and 13 Jbeta primers. TCRdb keeps only in-frame clones here, not all; method: immunoSEQ multiplex PCR. The table lists roughly 97,000 clones, 10% of them singletons. This clonotype was sampled from a man in his forties in good health and CMV-seropositive. The specimen sequenced was PBMCs.

CDR3 sequence reads: CASSLTAGSDTQYF. Written as DNA, the CDR3 is TGTGCCAGCAGCTTAACAGCCGGGAGTGATACGCAGTATTTT. V usage is TRBV7-3 and J usage is TRBJ2-3, with D possibly TRBD2 on 6 matching bases. This CDR3 comprises 14 residues. Germline V lookup: CDR1 SGHTA, CDR2 FQGTGA. V was pared by 0 bases and J by 6 bases, with 10 bases between.